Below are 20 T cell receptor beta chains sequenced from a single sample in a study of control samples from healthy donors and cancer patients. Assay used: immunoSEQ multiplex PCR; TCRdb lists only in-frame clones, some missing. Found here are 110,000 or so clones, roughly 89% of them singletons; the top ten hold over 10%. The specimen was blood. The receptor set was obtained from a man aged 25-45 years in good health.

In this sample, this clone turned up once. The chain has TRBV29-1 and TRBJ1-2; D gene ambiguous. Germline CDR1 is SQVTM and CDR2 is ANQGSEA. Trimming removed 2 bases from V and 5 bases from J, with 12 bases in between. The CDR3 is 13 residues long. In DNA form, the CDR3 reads TGCAGCGTTGAATCCCCTGAACAGTATGGCTACACCTTC. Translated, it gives CSVESPEQYGYTF.

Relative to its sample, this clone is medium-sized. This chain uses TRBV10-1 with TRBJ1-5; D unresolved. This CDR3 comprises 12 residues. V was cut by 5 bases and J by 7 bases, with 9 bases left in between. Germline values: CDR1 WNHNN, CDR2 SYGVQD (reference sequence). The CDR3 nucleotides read TGCGCCAGCAGTTTCGCGGGGCAGCCCCAGCATTTT. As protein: CASSFAGQPQHF.

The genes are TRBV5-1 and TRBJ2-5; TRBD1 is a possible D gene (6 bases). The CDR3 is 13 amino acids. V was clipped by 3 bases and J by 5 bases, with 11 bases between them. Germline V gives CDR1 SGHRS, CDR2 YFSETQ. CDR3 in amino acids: CASSYRVGETQYF. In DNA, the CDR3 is TGCGCCAGCAGCTACAGGGTAGGGGAGACCCAGTACTTC.

DNA for the CDR3: TGTGCCAGCAGCGTAGAACAGGGGGACGCCCTAGAAGAGACCCAGTACTTC. It translates to CASSVEQGDALEETQYF. This rearrangement joins TRBV9 to TRBJ2-5; 8 bases are a match to TRBD1. CDR3 length equals 17 residues. V was pared by 0 bases and J by 3 bases, with 10 bases of the junction left unmatched. The V gene's germline CDR1 is SGDLS and CDR2 YYNGEE.

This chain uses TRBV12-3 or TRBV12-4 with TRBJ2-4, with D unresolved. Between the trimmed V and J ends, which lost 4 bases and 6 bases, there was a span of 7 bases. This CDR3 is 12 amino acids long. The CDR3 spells CASSSTRNIQYF. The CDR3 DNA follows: TGTGCCAGCAGTTCCACACGAAACATTCAGTACTTC.

CDR3 protein: CASSLGTGLGEAFF. The CDR3 nucleotides read TGTGCCAGCAGCTTAGGCACAGGGTTGGGTGAAGCTTTCTTT. The chain recombines TRBV13 with TRBJ1-1, with D maybe TRBD1 (6 bases). Trimming took off 0 bases at V and 7 bases at J, with 12 bases between the two ends. The CDR3 is 14 residues long. Germline values: CDR1 PRHDT, CDR2 FYEKMQ (reference sequence).

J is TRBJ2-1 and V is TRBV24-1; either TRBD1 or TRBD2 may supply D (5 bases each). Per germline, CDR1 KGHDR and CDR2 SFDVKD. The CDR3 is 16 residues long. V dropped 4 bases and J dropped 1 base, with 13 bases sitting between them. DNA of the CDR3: TGTGCCACCAGTGACGGCACGGGGCGATCCTACAATGAGCAGTTCTTC. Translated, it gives CATSDGTGRSYNEQFF.

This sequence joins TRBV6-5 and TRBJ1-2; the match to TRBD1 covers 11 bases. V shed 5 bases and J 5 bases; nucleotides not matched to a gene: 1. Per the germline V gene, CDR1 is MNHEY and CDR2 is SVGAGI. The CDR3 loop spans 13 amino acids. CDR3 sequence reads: CASSRDRGYGYTF. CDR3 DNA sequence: TGTGCCAGCAGTCGGGACAGGGGGTATGGCTACACCTTC.

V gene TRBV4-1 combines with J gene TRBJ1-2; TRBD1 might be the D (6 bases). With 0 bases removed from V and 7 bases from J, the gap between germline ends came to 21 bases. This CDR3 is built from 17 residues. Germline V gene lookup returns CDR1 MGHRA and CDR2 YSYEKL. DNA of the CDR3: TGCGCCAGCAGCCAAGACCTCGGGCCAGGGGTAATAGGTGGCTACACCTTC. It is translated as CASSQDLGPGVIGGYTF.

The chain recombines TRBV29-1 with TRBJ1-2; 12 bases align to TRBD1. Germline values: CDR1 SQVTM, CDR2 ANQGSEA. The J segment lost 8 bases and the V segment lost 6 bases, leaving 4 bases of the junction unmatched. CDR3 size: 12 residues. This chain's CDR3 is CSVGTGGSGYTF. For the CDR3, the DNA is TGCAGCGTGGGGACAGGGGGCTCCGGCTACACCTTC.

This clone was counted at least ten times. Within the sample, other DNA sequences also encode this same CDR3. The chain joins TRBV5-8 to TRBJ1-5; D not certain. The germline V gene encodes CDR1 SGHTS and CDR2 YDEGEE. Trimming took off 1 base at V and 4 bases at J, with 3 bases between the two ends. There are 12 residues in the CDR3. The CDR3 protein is CASSLLNQPQHF. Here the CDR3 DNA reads TGTGCCAGCAGCTTGCTGAATCAGCCCCAGCATTTT.

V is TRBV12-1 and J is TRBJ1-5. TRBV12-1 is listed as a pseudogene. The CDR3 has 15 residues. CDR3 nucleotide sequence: TGTGCCAGCAGCTTTCCGGGACCGAACAATCAGCCCCAGCATTTT. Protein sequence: CASSFPGPNNQPQHF.

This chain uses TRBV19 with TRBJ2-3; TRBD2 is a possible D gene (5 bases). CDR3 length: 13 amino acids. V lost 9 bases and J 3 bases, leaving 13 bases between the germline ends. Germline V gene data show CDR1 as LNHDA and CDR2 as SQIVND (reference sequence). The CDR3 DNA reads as TGTGCCAGCAGAGGGTTAGGGACAGATACGCAGTATTTT. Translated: CASRGLGTDTQYF.

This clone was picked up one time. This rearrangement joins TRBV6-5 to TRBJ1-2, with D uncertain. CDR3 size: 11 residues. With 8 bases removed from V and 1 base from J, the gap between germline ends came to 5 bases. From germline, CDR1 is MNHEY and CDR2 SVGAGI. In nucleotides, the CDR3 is TGTGCCAGCTTCTTTAACTATGGCTACACCTTC. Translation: CASFFNYGYTF.

The CDR3 nucleotides read TGTGCCAGCAGTGAGGGCAGGGGAAACTATGGCTACACCTTC. It codes for CASSEGRGNYGYTF. The V and J genes are TRBV2 and TRBJ1-2; weak D call: TRBD1 (6 bases). The CDR3 is made up of 14 amino acids. V lost 3 bases and J lost 2, with 10 bases in between. Germline V gene data show CDR1 as SNHLY and CDR2 as FYNNEI.

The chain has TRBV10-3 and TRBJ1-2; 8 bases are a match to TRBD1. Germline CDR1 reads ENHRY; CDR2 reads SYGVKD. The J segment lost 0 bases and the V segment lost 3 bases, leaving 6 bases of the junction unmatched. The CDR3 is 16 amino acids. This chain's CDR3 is CAISDQGAEANYGYTF. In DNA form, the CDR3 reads TGTGCCATCAGTGATCAGGGGGCGGAAGCTAACTATGGCTACACCTTC.

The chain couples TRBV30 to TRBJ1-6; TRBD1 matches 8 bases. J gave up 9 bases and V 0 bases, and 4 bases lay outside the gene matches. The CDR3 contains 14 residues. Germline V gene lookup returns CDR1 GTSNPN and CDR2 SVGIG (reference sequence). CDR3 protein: CAWSVQGEGSPLHF. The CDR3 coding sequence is TGTGCCTGGAGTGTACAGGGGGAAGGTTCACCCCTCCACTTT.

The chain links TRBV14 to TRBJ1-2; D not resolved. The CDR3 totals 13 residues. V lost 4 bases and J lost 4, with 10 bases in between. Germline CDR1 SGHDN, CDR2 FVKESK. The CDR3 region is CASSPDGGYGYTF. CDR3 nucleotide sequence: TGTGCCAGCAGCCCCGACGGTGGCTATGGCTACACCTTC.

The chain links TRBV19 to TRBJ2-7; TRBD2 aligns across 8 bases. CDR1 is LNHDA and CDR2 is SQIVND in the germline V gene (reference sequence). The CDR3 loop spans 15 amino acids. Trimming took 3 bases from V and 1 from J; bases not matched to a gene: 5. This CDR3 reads CASSISRGGSYEQYF. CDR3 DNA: TGTGCCAGTAGTATTAGTCGGGGGGGATCCTACGAGCAGTACTTC.

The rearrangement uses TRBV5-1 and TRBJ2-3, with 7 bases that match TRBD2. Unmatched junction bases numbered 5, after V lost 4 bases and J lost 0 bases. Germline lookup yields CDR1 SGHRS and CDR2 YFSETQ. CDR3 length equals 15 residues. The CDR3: CASSSQGGSTDTQYF. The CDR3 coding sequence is TGCGCCAGCAGCAGTCAGGGAGGGAGCACAGATACGCAGTATTTT.